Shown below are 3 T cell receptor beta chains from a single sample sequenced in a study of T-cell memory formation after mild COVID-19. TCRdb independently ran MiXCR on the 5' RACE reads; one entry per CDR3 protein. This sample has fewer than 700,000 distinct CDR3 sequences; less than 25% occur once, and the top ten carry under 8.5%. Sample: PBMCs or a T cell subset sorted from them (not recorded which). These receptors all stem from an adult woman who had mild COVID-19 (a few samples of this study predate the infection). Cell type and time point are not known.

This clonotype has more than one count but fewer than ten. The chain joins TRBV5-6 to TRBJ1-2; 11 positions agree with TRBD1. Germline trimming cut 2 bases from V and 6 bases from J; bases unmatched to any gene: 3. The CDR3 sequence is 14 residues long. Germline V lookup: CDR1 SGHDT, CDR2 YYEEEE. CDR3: CASSFRDRGDGYTF. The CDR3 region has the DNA TGTGCCAGCAGCTTCCGGGACAGGGGGGATGGCTACACCTTC. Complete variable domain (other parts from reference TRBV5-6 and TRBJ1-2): DAGVTQSPTHLIKTRGQQVTLRCSPKSGHDTVSWYQQALGQGPQFIFQYYEEEERQRGNFPDRFSGHQFPNYSSELNVNALLLGDSALYLCASSFRDRGDGYTFGSGTRLTVV.

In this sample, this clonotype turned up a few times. CDR3 nucleotide sequence: TGTGCCAGCAGTTACGGACAGGGGATAAATTCACCCCTCCACTTT. Translation: CASSYGQGINSPLHF. The chain couples TRBV6-6 to TRBJ1-6, with 9 positions matching TRBD1. Germline values: CDR1 MNHNY, CDR2 SVGAGI (reference sequence). The trim removed 2 bases at V and 7 bases at J, leaving 3 bases unmatched. The CDR3 runs to 15 residues.

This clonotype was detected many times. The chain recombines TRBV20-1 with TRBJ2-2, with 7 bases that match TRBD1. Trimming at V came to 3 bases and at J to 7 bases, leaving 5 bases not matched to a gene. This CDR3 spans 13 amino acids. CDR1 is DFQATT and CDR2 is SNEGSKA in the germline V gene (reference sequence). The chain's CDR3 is CSASGTVGGELFF. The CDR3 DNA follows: TGCAGTGCTAGCGGGACAGTTGGCGGGGAGCTGTTTTTT.